These 5 T cell receptor beta chains were sequenced from one sample in a study of cytomegalovirus exposure and HLA in healthy donors (dated by TCRdb to about 2017). Library prep was done by the immunoSEQ multiplex PCR assay. A mixture of 60 forward primers for TCR Vbeta segments and 13 reverse primers for TCR Jbeta segments was used in the multiplex PCR. TCRdb's version of the immuneACCESS table is confined to in-frame rearrangements and falls short of the full clone set. An unresolved V gene accounts for under half of the shortfall where checked; the remainder is of unknown origin. This sample comprises under 200,000 clones, around 68% of them detected only once. The ten largest clones add up to about 2.9% of the sample. What was sequenced was PBMCs. These receptors were taken from a man aged 40-49 years in good health and CMV-seronegative.

A word on this clone: The sample carries other DNA sequences with the same CDR3. The CDR3 nucleotides are TGTGCCAGCAGCTTTGACAGGGGGGGCTATGGCTACACCTTC. Its translation: CASSFDRGGYGYTF. This chain joins TRBV7-2 and TRBJ1-2, with 9 bases lining up with TRBD1. The J segment lost 4 bases and the V segment lost 3 bases, leaving 3 bases of the junction unmatched. This CDR3 is 14 amino acids long. Germline V CDR1 and CDR2: SGHTA, FQGNSA. Variable domain in full (rest from reference TRBV7-2 and TRBJ1-2): GAGVSQSPSNKVTEKGKDVELRCDPISGHTALYWYRQSLGQGLEFLIYFQGNSAPDKSGLPSDRFSAERTGGSVSTLTIQRTQQEDSAVYLCASSFDRGGYGYTFGSGTRLTVV.

The rearrangement links TRBV28 to TRBJ2-1; 8 bases line up with TRBD2. Germline V gene sequence: CDR1 MDHEN, CDR2 SYDVKM. The J segment lost 0 bases and the V segment lost 6 bases, leaving 7 bases of the junction unmatched. This CDR3 spans 16 amino acids. Here the CDR3 DNA reads TGTGCCAGCAGCCGACTAGCGCCGAGCTCCTACAATGAGCAGTTCTTC. Translation gives CASSRLAPSSYNEQFF.

The chain carries TRBV5-1 and TRBJ2-1; 7 positions agree with TRBD1. The J segment lost 4 bases and the V segment lost 4 bases, leaving 8 bases of the junction unmatched. Germline V lookup: CDR1 SGHRS, CDR2 YFSETQ. This CDR3 region has 15 residues. The CDR3 DNA reads TGCGCCAGCAGCACCAGGGACAGAAAATACAATGAGCAGTTCTTC. The encoded protein is CASSTRDRKYNEQFF.

This rearrangement joins TRBV7-9 to TRBJ2-3; 8 nucleotides line up with TRBD2. V shed 5 bases and J 2 bases; nucleotides not matched to a gene: 6. Looked up from germline, CDR1 is SEHNR and CDR2 is FQNEAQ (reference sequence). CDR3 length: 15 amino acids. CDR3 DNA: TGTGCCAGCAGCAGTAGCGGGGTTAACACAGATACGCAGTATTTT. As protein: CASSSSGVNTDTQYF.

This clone was seen a few times. The chain employs TRBV15 and TRBJ1-5, with TRBD1 identical over 7 bases. There are 14 residues in the CDR3. With V trimmed by 4 bases and J by 14 bases, 14 bases remained unmatched. CDR1 LNHNV and CDR2 YYDKDF come from the germline V gene (reference sequence). CDR3 protein: CATSIGGTDKAEHF. The CDR3 nucleotides read TGTGCCACCAGCATCGGAGGGACAGACAAGGCCGAGCATTTT.